A selection of T cell receptor beta chains follows, all from one sample in a study of T cell changes during pregnancy in multiple sclerosis. Profiled with immunoSEQ multiplex PCR; TCRdb holds only in-frame clones, not every one. The sample comprises 35,000 to 50,000 clones, more than 90% of which are singletons, and about 7% rests with the top ten. Sequenced material: CD8+ T cells from peripheral blood mononuclear cells, taken in the third trimester of pregnancy. These receptors all come from a female donor with multiple sclerosis, enrolled in a pregnancy study. Each CDR3 is given with its conserved first and last residue. The order of the fields is CDR3 DNA, CDR3 protein, D gene, clone size, V gene, J gene. A D gene is named only where the DNA matches it firmly. Size values are once, few and many counts, or a class for expanded clones, and some rows have none.

CDR3nt: TGTGCCAGCAGCTTAGGGCTAGCGGGAGGCTACGAGCAGTACTTC
CDR3aa: CASSLGLAGGYEQYF
d_gene: TRBD2
abundance: -
v_gene: TRBV13
j_gene: TRBJ2-7

CDR3nt: TGTGCCAGCAGATGGACAGAGAACACTGAAGCTTTCTTT
CDR3aa: CASRWTENTEAFF
d_gene: -
abundance: -
v_gene: TRBV6-6
j_gene: TRBJ1-1

CDR3nt: TGCGCCAGCAGCCAAGAGGAGGGATCCGGAAACACCATATATTTT
CDR3aa: CASSQEEGSGNTIYF
d_gene: -
abundance: once
v_gene: TRBV4-3
j_gene: TRBJ1-3

CDR3nt: TGTGCCAGCAGTGGATTTGGACAGCTAAAGAACTATGGCTACACCTTC
CDR3aa: CASSGFGQLKNYGYTF
d_gene: -
abundance: -
v_gene: TRBV6-6
j_gene: TRBJ1-2

CDR3nt: TGTGCCAGCAGCCTACTAGCGGGAGTCTACAATGAGCAGTTCTTC
CDR3aa: CASSLLAGVYNEQFF
d_gene: TRBD2
abundance: -
v_gene: TRBV7-3
j_gene: TRBJ2-1

CDR3nt: TGTGCCAGCAGCTTACTCATGGGGGACAGGGGGCCTGAAGCTTTCTTT
CDR3aa: CASSLLMGDRGPEAFF
d_gene: TRBD1
abundance: -
v_gene: TRBV11-2
j_gene: TRBJ1-1

CDR3nt: TGTGCCATCAGAAATATCCAGGGGGGCGATAACTATGGCTACACCTTC
CDR3aa: CAIRNIQGGDNYGYTF
d_gene: TRBD1
abundance: -
v_gene: TRBV10-3
j_gene: TRBJ1-2

CDR3nt: TGTGCCAGTGGAGCGGGGAGGACAAACTTGAACACCGGGGAGCTGTTTTTT
CDR3aa: CASGAGRTNLNTGELFF
d_gene: TRBD2
abundance: -
v_gene: TRBV7-9
j_gene: TRBJ2-2

CDR3nt: TGTGCCAGCAGCTTAGTCCTAGCGGGGGGCCACAGCTCCTACAATGAGCAGTTCTTC
CDR3aa: CASSLVLAGGHSSYNEQFF
d_gene: TRBD2
abundance: -
v_gene: TRBV7-3
j_gene: TRBJ2-1

CDR3nt: TGTGCCAGTAGTGGGAGTGATGGGAAACGCACAGATACGCAGTATTTT
CDR3aa: CASSGSDGKRTDTQYF
d_gene: -
abundance: -
v_gene: TRBV19
j_gene: TRBJ2-3

CDR3nt: TGTGCCAGCAGCTCTCCCCGGGACAGGGTAGGACTAGCGGGAGGGGAGCAGTACTTC
CDR3aa: CASSSPRDRVGLAGGEQYF
d_gene: TRBD2
abundance: -
v_gene: TRBV7-3
j_gene: TRBJ2-7

CDR3nt: TGTGCCAGCAGCCAAGCGGGAGAATGGGAGACCCAGTACTTC
CDR3aa: CASSQAGEWETQYF
d_gene: TRBD2
abundance: -
v_gene: TRBV11-3
j_gene: TRBJ2-5

CDR3nt: TGTGCCAGCAGTGAAATCGAGACAGGGGCGGGTGAAGCTTTCTTT
CDR3aa: CASSEIETGAGEAFF
d_gene: TRBD1
abundance: -
v_gene: TRBV6-1
j_gene: TRBJ1-1

CDR3nt: TGTGCCAGCTTGGACACTAAAGGCCAGCCCCAGCATTTT
CDR3aa: CASLDTKGQPQHF
d_gene: -
abundance: -
v_gene: TRBV6-6
j_gene: TRBJ1-5

CDR3nt: TGTGCCAGCAGCCCCCCTCAAGAGACCCAGTACTTC
CDR3aa: CASSPPQETQYF
d_gene: -
abundance: -
v_gene: TRBV28
j_gene: TRBJ2-5

CDR3nt: TGTGCCAGCGCTCCGTCCGGGGTGGCCCTCCACTTT
CDR3aa: CASAPSGVALHF
d_gene: -
abundance: -
v_gene: TRBV11-2
j_gene: TRBJ1-6

CDR3nt: TGTGCCAGCAGTAAATTACAGGGGTTAGGTAATTCACCCCTCCACTTT
CDR3aa: CASSKLQGLGNSPLHF
d_gene: TRBD1
abundance: -
v_gene: TRBV27
j_gene: TRBJ1-6

CDR3nt: TGTGCCAGCAGCCAAGGGGATTATGGCTACACCTTC
CDR3aa: CASSQGDYGYTF
d_gene: -
abundance: -
v_gene: TRBV7-9
j_gene: TRBJ1-2

CDR3nt: TGTGCCAGCAGTTCCGACAGGGGGAACTACGAGCAGTACTTC
CDR3aa: CASSSDRGNYEQYF
d_gene: TRBD1
abundance: -
v_gene: TRBV27
j_gene: TRBJ2-7

CDR3nt: TGTGCCAGCAAGCGGGGGGGCCGGGGTGAGCAGTTCTTC
CDR3aa: CASKRGGRGEQFF
d_gene: TRBD2
abundance: -
v_gene: TRBV27
j_gene: TRBJ2-1